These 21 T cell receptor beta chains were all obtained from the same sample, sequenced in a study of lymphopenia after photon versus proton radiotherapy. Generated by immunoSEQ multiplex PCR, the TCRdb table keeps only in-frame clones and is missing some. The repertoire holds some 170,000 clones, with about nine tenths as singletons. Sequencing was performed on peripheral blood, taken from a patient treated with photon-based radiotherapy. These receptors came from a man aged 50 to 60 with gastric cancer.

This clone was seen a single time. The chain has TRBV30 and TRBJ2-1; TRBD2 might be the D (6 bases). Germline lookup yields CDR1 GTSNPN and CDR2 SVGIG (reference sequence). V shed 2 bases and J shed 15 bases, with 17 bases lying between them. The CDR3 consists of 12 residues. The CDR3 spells CAWSLLAPKRFF. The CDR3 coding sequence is TGTGCCTGGAGTCTCCTAGCGCCGAAGCGGTTCTTC.

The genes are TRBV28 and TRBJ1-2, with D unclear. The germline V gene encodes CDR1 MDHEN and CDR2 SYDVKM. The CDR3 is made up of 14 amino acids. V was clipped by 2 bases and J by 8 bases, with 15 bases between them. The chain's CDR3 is CASSLLTEASGYTF. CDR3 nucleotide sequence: TGTGCCAGCAGTTTACTTACAGAGGCCTCGGGCTACACCTTC.

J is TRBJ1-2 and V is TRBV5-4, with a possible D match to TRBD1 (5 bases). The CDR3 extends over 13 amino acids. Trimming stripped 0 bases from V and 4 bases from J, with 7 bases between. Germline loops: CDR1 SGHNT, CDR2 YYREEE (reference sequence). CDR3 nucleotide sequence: TGTGCCAGCAGCTTGGCCGGGGGCTATGGCTACACCTTC. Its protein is CASSLAGGYGYTF. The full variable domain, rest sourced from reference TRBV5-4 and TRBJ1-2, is ETGVTQSPTHLIKTRGQQVTLRCSSQSGHNTVSWYQQALGQGPQFIFQYYREEENGRGNFPPRFSGLQFPNYSSELNVNALELDDSALYLCASSLAGGYGYTFGSGTRLTVV.

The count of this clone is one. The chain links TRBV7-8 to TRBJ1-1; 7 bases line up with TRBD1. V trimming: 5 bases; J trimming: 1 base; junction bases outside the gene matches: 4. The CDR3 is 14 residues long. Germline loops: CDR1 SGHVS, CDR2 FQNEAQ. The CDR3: CASSPGTANTEAFF. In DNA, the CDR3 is TGTGCCAGCAGCCCGGGGACAGCGAACACTGAAGCTTTCTTT. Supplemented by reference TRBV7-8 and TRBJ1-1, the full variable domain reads GAGVSQSPRYKVAKRGQDVALRCDPISGHVSLFWYQQALGQGPEFLTYFQNEAQLDKSGLPSDRFFAERPEGSVSTLKIQRTQQEDSAVYLCASSPGTANTEAFFGQGTRLTVV.

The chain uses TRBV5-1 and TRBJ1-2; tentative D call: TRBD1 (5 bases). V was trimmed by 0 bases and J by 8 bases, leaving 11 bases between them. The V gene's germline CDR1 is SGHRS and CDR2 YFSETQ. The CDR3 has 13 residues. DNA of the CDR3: TGCGCCAGCAGCTTGGAAGGGGCTGGCGGCTACACCTTC. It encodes CASSLEGAGGYTF.

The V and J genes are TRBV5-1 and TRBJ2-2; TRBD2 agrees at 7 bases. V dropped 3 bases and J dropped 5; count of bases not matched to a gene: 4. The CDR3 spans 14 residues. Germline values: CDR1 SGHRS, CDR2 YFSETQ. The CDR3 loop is CASSSGLTTGELFF. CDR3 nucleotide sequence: TGCGCCAGCAGCTCGGGACTAACTACCGGGGAGCTGTTTTTT.

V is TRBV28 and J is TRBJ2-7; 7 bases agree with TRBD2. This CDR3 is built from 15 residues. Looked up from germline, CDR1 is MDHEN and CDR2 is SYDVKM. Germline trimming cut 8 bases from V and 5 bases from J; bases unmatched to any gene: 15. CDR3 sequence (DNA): TGTGCCAGCCACAGCGGCGGGAGCAAAAGGCACGAGCAGTACTTC. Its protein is CASHSGGSKRHEQYF.

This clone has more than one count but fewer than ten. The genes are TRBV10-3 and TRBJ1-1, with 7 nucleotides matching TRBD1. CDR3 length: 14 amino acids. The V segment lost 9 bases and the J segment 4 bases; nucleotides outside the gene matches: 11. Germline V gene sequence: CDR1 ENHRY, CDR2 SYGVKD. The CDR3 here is CAIKGTASATEAFF. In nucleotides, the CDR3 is TGTGCCATTAAGGGGACAGCTAGTGCCACTGAAGCTTTCTTT.

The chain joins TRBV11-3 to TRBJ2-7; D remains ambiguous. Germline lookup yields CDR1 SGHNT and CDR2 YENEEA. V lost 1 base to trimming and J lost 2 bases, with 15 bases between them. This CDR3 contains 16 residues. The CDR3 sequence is CASSLVPDVRTYEQYF. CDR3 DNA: TGTGCCAGCAGCTTAGTCCCGGACGTTCGGACCTACGAGCAGTACTTC.

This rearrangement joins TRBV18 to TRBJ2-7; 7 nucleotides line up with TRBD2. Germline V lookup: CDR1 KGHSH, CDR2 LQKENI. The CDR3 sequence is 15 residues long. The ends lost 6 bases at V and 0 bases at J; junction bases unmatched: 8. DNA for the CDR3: TGTGCCAGCTCTGTGAGCGGGACGTCCTCCTACGAGCAGTACTTC. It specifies CASSVSGTSSYEQYF.

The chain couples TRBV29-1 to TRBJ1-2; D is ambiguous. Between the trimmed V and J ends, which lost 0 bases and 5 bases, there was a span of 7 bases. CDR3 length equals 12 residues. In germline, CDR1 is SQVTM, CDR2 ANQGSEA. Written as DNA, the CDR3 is TGCAGCGTTGAAGAAGGAGGGTATGGCTACACCTTC. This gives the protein CSVEEGGYGYTF.

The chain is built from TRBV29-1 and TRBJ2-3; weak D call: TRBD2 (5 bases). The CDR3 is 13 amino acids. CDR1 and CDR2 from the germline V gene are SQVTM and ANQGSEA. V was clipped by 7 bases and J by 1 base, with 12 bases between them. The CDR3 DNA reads TGCAGCGGCTACGACTACCGCACAGATACGCAGTATTTT. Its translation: CSGYDYRTDTQYF.

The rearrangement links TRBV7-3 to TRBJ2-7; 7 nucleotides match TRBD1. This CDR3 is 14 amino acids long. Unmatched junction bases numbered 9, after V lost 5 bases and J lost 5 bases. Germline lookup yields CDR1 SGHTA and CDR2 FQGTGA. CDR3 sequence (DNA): TGTGCCAGCAGCAACGCCGACAGGGTGGACGAGCAGTACTTC. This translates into CASSNADRVDEQYF.

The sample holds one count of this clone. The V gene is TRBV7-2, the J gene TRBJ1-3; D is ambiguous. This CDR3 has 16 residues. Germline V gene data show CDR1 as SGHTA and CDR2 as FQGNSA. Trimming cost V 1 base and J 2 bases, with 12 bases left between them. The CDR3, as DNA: TGTGCCAGCAGCTTAGGGGAACAGATCGCTGGAAACACCATATATTTT. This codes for CASSLGEQIAGNTIYF.

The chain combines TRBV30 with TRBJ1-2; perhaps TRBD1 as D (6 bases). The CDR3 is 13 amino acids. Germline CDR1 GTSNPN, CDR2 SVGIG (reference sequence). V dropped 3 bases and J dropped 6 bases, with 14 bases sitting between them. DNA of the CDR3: TGTGCCTGGAGCCTACAGGGCCGGGATGGCTACACCTTC. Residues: CAWSLQGRDGYTF.

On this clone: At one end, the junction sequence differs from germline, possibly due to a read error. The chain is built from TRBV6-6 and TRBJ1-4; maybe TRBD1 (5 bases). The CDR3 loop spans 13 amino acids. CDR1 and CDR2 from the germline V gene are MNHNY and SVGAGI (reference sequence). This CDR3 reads CASRPPGREELFF. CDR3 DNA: TGTGCCAGCAGACCTCCGGGACGTGAAGAACTGTTTTTT.

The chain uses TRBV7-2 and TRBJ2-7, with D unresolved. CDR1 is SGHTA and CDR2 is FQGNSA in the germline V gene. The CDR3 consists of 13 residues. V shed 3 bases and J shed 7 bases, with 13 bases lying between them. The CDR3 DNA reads TGTGCCAGCAGCTTGGACGTGGTGGGGGAGCAGTACTTC. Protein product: CASSLDVVGEQYF.

CDR3 DNA sequence: TGTGCCAGCAGCGTAGCTCATTCCTACGAGCAGTACTTC. This translates into CASSVAHSYEQYF. The rearrangement links TRBV9 to TRBJ2-7; unclear D gene. V dropped 0 bases and J dropped 1 base, with 5 bases sitting between them. This CDR3 spans 13 amino acids. CDR1 SGDLS and CDR2 YYNGEE come from the germline V gene.

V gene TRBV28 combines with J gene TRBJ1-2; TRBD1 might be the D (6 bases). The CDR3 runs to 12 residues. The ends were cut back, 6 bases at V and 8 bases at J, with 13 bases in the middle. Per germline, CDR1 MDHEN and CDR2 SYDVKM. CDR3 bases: TGTGCCAGCAGCCTGGACAGTTTCGGCTACACCTTC. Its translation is CASSLDSFGYTF.

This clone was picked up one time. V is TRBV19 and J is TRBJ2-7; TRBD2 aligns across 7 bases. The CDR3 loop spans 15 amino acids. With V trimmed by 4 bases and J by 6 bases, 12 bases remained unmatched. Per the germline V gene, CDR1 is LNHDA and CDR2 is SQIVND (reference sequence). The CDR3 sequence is CASSRGGPGRGEQYF. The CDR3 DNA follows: TGTGCCAGTAGTAGGGGGGGACCCGGGAGAGGCGAGCAGTACTTC.

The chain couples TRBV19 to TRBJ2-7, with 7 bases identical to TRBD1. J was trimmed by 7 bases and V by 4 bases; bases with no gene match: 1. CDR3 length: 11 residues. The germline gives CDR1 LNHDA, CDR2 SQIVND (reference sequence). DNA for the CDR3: TGTGCCAGTAGTACCAGGGGGGAGCAGTACTTC. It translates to CASSTRGEQYF.